Listed here are 22 T cell receptor beta chains from one sample, sequenced in a study of T cells in Graves' hyperthyroidism and ophthalmopathy. The TCR beta CDR3 regions underwent amplification using RNA transcripts as the source. With the HTBI primer set, the TCR CDR3 went through a first round of RT-PCR. TCRdb recomputed calls from the multiplex PCR reads with MiXCR, one row per CDR3 protein. The table lists roughly 740,000 distinct CDR3 sequences, about a sixth of them singletons, with roughly 8% in the top ten. Sample: blood. The receptor source for this set is a man aged 18 to 30 with Graves' hyperthyroidism.

This clonotype was observed a handful of times. The chain combines TRBV13 with TRBJ2-5, with D perhaps assigned TRBD1 or TRBD2 (5 bases each). The CDR3 has 17 amino acids. Per the germline V gene, CDR1 is PRHDT and CDR2 is FYEKMQ (reference sequence). The ends were cut back, 5 bases at V and 5 bases at J, with 24 bases in the middle. DNA of the CDR3: TGTGCCAGCAGCCCGAGACTTGGGACGGCGATTCCGGAGACCCAGTACTTC. This sequence encodes CASSPRLGTAIPETQYF.

The gene calls are TRBV6-2 or TRBV6-3 and TRBJ1-2; 8 nucleotides match TRBD1. Germline-derived CDR1 and CDR2 are MNHEY and SVGEGT. The CDR3 consists of 15 residues. With 0 bases clipped from V and 8 bases from J, the junction kept 8 bases outside the gene matches. CDR3 coding DNA: TGTGCCAGCAGTTACTCGACAGGGGCAATGGGGGGCTACACCTTC. Translated: CASSYSTGAMGGYTF.

The rearrangement uses TRBV20-1 and TRBJ2-1; TRBD2 might be the D (5 bases). The CDR3 has 16 residues. The V end lost 6 bases, the J end lost 0 bases, and 18 bases lay between the germline ends. Germline V gene lookup returns CDR1 DFQATT and CDR2 SNEGSKA (reference sequence). CDR3 amino acids: CSAAPIGKSSYNEQFF. The CDR3 region has the DNA TGCAGTGCCGCCCCAATCGGGAAAAGCTCCTACAATGAGCAGTTCTTC.

This clonotype was recorded many times. This sequence joins TRBV28 and TRBJ2-1, with TRBD1 as a possible D gene (6 bases). The CDR3 totals 13 residues. V was cut by 5 bases and J by 7 bases, with 12 bases left in between. Germline-derived CDR1 and CDR2 are MDHEN and SYDVKM. This CDR3 reads CASSEGGRNEQFF. CDR3 coding DNA: TGTGCCAGCAGTGAAGGGGGACGTAATGAGCAGTTCTTC.

This clonotype was observed at least ten times. The chain links TRBV12-3 or TRBV12-4 to TRBJ1-1; 7 nucleotides match TRBD1. The CDR3 is 15 amino acids. The J segment lost 5 bases and the V segment lost 3 bases, leaving 9 bases of the junction unmatched. The chain's CDR3 is CASSFGDSSTTEAFF. CDR3 nucleotide sequence: TGTGCCAGCAGTTTTGGGGACAGCTCAACAACTGAAGCTTTCTTT.

This clonotype was recorded many times. The chain carries TRBV12-3 or TRBV12-4 and TRBJ2-2; TRBD1 aligns across 8 bases. This CDR3 is built from 15 residues. The ends lost 8 bases at V and 0 bases at J; junction bases unmatched: 5. Written as DNA, the CDR3 is TGTGCCAGCGGCCCACAGGGGGCGAACACCGGGGAGCTGTTTTTT. It is translated as CASGPQGANTGELFF.

This clonotype was seen many times. V and J are TRBV11-3 and TRBJ2-1; D could derive from TRBD1 or TRBD2 (5 bases each). CDR1 is SGHNT and CDR2 is YENEEA in the germline V gene. The CDR3 contains 14 residues. The V and J ends lost 6 bases and 5 bases respectively, with 14 bases between them. The CDR3 loop reads CASRERGAHNEQFF. The CDR3, as DNA: TGTGCCAGCAGGGAGAGGGGAGCCCACAATGAGCAGTTCTTC.

This clonotype has a count of ten or more. V is TRBV27 and J is TRBJ2-1; D may be TRBD2 (6 bases). The CDR3 consists of 17 residues. Trimming removed 4 bases from V and 7 bases from J, with 23 bases in between. Germline CDR1 and CDR2: MNHEY and SMNVEV (reference sequence). The CDR3 here is CASSSTPTGTGKNEQFF. CDR3 nucleotide sequence: TGTGCCAGCAGTTCGACCCCTACCGGGACTGGAAAAAATGAGCAGTTCTTC.

This clonotype was observed a few times. The J gene is TRBJ1-5, the V gene TRBV3-1; D is ambiguous. Germline-derived CDR1 and CDR2 are LGHDT and YNNKEL (reference sequence). This CDR3 comprises 14 residues. Trimming stripped 3 bases from V and 4 bases from J, with 10 bases between. CDR3 sequence: CASSHRSANQPQHF. The CDR3 coding sequence is TGTGCCAGCAGCCATCGGTCCGCGAATCAGCCCCAGCATTTT.

V gene TRBV28 combines with J gene TRBJ1-6, with D possibly TRBD1 on 5 matching bases. This CDR3 region has 16 residues. V gave up 4 bases and J gave up 1 base, with 11 bases separating them. The germline V gene has CDR1 MDHEN and CDR2 SYDVKM. CDR3 amino acids: CASSSLGLSYNSPLHF. The CDR3 DNA follows: TGTGCCAGCAGTTCCTTGGGGCTTTCCTATAATTCACCCCTCCACTTT.

Ten or more counts support this clonotype. The chain has TRBV25-1 and TRBJ1-4, with 11 positions matching TRBD1. Germline V lookup: CDR1 MGHDK, CDR2 SYGVNS. The length of the CDR3 is 15 residues. The ends lost 3 bases at V and 8 bases at J; junction bases unmatched: 5. The CDR3 DNA follows: TGTGCCAGCAGTGAGCCGGGACAGGGGGGCGAAAAACTGTTTTTT. Translated, it gives CASSEPGQGGEKLFF.

V usage is TRBV28 and J usage is TRBJ1-1; the match to TRBD1 covers 8 bases. V lost 4 bases, J lost 4 bases, and 8 bases stayed unmatched. The CDR3 has 15 amino acids. Germline values: CDR1 MDHEN, CDR2 SYDVKM. The CDR3: CASSSWTGQITEAFF. The CDR3 nucleotides are TGTGCCAGCAGTTCATGGACAGGGCAAATCACTGAAGCTTTCTTT.

The CDR3 protein is CSAPTLAGLNEQFF. CDR3 DNA sequence: TGCAGTGCCCCTACTCTAGCGGGATTGAATGAGCAGTTCTTC. V is TRBV20-1 and J is TRBJ2-1; 9 bases are a match to TRBD2. CDR3 length: 14 residues. CDR1 and CDR2 from the germline V gene are DFQATT and SNEGSKA (reference sequence). The trim removed 6 bases at V and 7 bases at J, leaving 10 bases unmatched.

This clonotype was counted at least ten times. The chain carries TRBV28 and TRBJ2-7; no reliable D call. V dropped 6 bases and J dropped 2 bases, with 17 bases sitting between them. This CDR3 has 15 amino acids. CDR1 is MDHEN and CDR2 is SYDVKM in the germline V gene. CDR3 sequence reads: CASRVRGVPTYEQYF. CDR3 sequence (DNA): TGTGCCAGCAGAGTACGCGGAGTCCCGACCTACGAGCAGTACTTC.

This clonotype was counted at least ten times. The chain uses TRBV12-3 or TRBV12-4 and TRBJ1-4; 7 bases align to TRBD1. V dropped 2 bases and J dropped 7; count of bases not matched to a gene: 7. The CDR3 runs to 15 residues. The CDR3 loop is CASSLSTGVGEKLFF. CDR3 in DNA: TGTGCCAGCAGTTTATCTACAGGGGTGGGTGAAAAACTGTTTTTT.

This clonotype was seen many times. The V and J genes are TRBV2 and TRBJ2-7; D gene ambiguous. This CDR3 spans 11 amino acids. In germline, CDR1 is SNHLY, CDR2 FYNNEI. Trimming stripped 5 bases from V and 4 bases from J, with 6 bases between. CDR3 residues: CASSPTYEQYF. The CDR3 nucleotides read TGTGCCAGCAGTCCCACTTACGAGCAGTACTTC.

This clonotype occurred many times. The V gene is TRBV28, the J gene TRBJ2-1; D remains ambiguous. Per germline, CDR1 MDHEN and CDR2 SYDVKM. Trimming removed 10 bases at V and 5 bases at J, with 15 bases between. CDR3 length: 13 residues. The CDR3 sequence: CATTLIGDNEQFF. In nucleotides, the CDR3 is TGTGCCACTACGCTCATTGGGGACAATGAGCAGTTCTTC.

This clonotype has more than one count but fewer than ten. The chain couples TRBV6-1 to TRBJ1-5; D is perhaps TRBD1 (5 bases). The CDR3 extends over 16 amino acids. Germline V gives CDR1 MNHNS, CDR2 SASEGT. The ends were cut back, 5 bases at V and 2 bases at J, with 16 bases in the middle. CDR3 loop: CASSSTGKGGNQPQHF. The CDR3 nucleotides read TGTGCCAGCAGTTCCACAGGAAAAGGGGGCAATCAGCCCCAGCATTTT.

This chain uses TRBV20-1 with TRBJ2-7; 7 bases map to TRBD2. Germline V CDR1 and CDR2: DFQATT, SNEGSKA (reference sequence). V lost 3 bases, J lost 2 bases, and 19 bases stayed unmatched. This CDR3 contains 18 residues. The CDR3 loop reads CSASLKWGTGTTAYEQYF. CDR3 in DNA: TGCAGTGCTAGTCTCAAATGGGGAACCGGGACTACGGCCTACGAGCAGTACTTC.

This clonotype came up many times. The chain employs TRBV7-3 and TRBJ1-1, with D perhaps matching TRBD1 (5 bases). There are 15 residues in the CDR3. The germline V gene has CDR1 SGHTA and CDR2 FQGTGA. Trimming took off 2 bases at V and 2 bases at J, with 12 bases between the two ends. CDR3 nucleotides: TGTGCCAGCAGCTTACGAGGGACGGTAAACACTGAAGCTTTCTTT. It yields the protein CASSLRGTVNTEAFF.

This clonotype has only a few counts. V is TRBV20-1 and J is TRBJ2-7, with D possibly matching TRBD2 (6 bases). CDR3 length equals 13 residues. Germline lookup yields CDR1 DFQATT and CDR2 SNEGSKA (reference sequence). The germline V and J ends were trimmed by 2 bases and 4 bases, with 12 bases remaining between them. The CDR3 sequence: CSARPIREYEQYF. The CDR3 DNA sequence: TGCAGTGCTAGACCCATACGGGAGTACGAGCAGTACTTC.

The table lists this clonotype with many counts. The chain uses TRBV7-2 and TRBJ2-7, with D possibly TRBD2 on 5 matching bases. This CDR3 contains 14 residues. Germline V gene sequence: CDR1 SGHTA, CDR2 FQGNSA. V gave up 1 base and J gave up 1 base, with 8 bases separating them. In DNA form, the CDR3 reads TGTGCCAGCAGCTTAGATTGGACTTCCTACGAGCAGTACTTC. Translated: CASSLDWTSYEQYF.